This T cell receptor (beta chain) comes out of a study of T cell changes during pregnancy in multiple sclerosis. The V and J ends lost 4 bases and 5 bases respectively, with 15 bases between them. This CDR3 comprises 14 residues. Per germline, CDR1 SGHKS and CDR2 YYEKEE (reference sequence). Assay: immunoSEQ multiplex PCR; the TCRdb copy retains only in-frame clones and omits some. The top ten hold around 4.8% of the sample, which has about 30,000 clones, roughly nine tenths seen once. The sequencing used peripheral blood, collected in the first trimester of pregnancy. The clonotype originates from a female donor in good health, enrolled as a control in a pregnancy study. The chain combines TRBV5-5 with TRBJ2-5, with TRBD1 as a possible D gene (6 bases). The CDR3 region is CASSLATGMETQYF. The CDR3 DNA is TGTGCCAGCAGCCTGGCCACAGGGATGGAGACCCAGTACTTC. Looking up the rest from reference TRBV5-5 and TRBJ2-5 gives the full variable domain: DAGVTQSPTHLIKTRGQQVTLRCSPISGHKSVSWYQQVLGQGPQFIFQYYEKEERGRGNFPDRFSARQFPNYSSELNVNALLLGDSALYLCASSLATGMETQYFGPGTRLLVL.